This T cell receptor beta chain was sequenced during a study of cytomegalovirus exposure and HLA in healthy donors. Overall study: Within the Caucasian-associated ancestry cluster were roughly 79% of the roughly 380 genotyped donors.

Concerning this clone itself: Its specificity is unknown.

PCR primers comprised 60 Vbeta and 13 Jbeta primers. Here immunoSEQ multiplex PCR was the method, and the copy in TCRdb shows in-frame clones only, minus some. The table lists 70,000 to 95,000 clones, around two thirds of them singletons, with around 5.5% in the top ten. The CDR3 is 22 amino acids. Germline lookup yields CDR1 SQVTM and CDR2 ANQGSEA. With 2 bases clipped from V and 3 bases from J, the junction kept 30 bases outside the gene matches. Study findings and constraints: Later analysis revealed greater clonal expansion in HLA-associated TCR beta chains than in equally common others. HLA allele associations emerged for about 18,000 TCR beta sequences in a later analysis, at 0.05 false discovery rate. Being productive about 87% or about 30% of the time was typical of most TCR beta V segments in an earlier analysis.

This sequence joins TRBV29-1 and TRBJ1-2; 7 bases match TRBD1. The specimen was PBMCs. The sequence came from a woman in her 30s in good health and CMV-seropositive. In DNA, the CDR3 is TGCAGCGTTGAATTTAACATAGCCCCAGACCGGGACAGCAGTAGTAGGGACTATGGCTACACCTTC. Its translation: CSVEFNIAPDRDSSSRDYGYTF.